The entry below gives a single T cell receptor (beta chain) sequence along with its context. As yet, its antigen is unknown. This specimen belongs to a study of early T cells in non-severe SARS-CoV-2 infection. The study's findings and limits: Clonotype matching in VDJdb favored anti-spike CD8 responses and did not capture private and CD4 specificities.

TCRdb recomputed calls from the 5' RACE reads with MiXCR, one row per CDR3 protein. Among roughly 88,000 distinct CDR3 sequences listed, 11% to 15% were seen once. V shed 3 bases, J shed 7 bases, and the junction held 17 bases outside the gene matches. Germline V lookup: CDR1 LGHNA, CDR2 YSLEER. The CDR3 consists of 18 residues. Source material: whole blood. This rearrangement joins TRBV4-3 to TRBJ1-2; 10 bases fit TRBD1. The receptor comes from an adult who was a healthcare worker with PCR-confirmed SARS-CoV-2 infection or an uninfected control (not recorded which). CDR3 in DNA: TGCGCCAGCAGCCAGGCGGACCCGACAGGGGGCGCAGGATTTGGCTACACCTTC. Protein: CASSQADPTGGAGFGYTF.